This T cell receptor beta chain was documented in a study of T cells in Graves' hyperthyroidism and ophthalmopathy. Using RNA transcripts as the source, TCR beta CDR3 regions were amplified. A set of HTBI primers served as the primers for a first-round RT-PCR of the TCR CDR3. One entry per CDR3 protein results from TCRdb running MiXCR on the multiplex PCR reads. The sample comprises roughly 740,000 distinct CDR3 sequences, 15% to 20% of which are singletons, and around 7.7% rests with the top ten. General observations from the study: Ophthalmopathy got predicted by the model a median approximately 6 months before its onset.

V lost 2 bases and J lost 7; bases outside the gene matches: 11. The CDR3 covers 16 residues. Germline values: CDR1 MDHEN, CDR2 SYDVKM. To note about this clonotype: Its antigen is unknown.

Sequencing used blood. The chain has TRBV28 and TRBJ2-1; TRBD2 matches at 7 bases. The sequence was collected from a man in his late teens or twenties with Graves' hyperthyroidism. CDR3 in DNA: TGTGCCAGCAGTTTAGTCGCCCCCAGCGGGATTAATGAGCAGTTCTTC. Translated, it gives CASSLVAPSGINEQFF.